The clone carrying this T cell receptor beta chain was recorded a few times. Antigen specificity is unknown. Template material for amplifying TCR beta CDR3 regions consisted of RNA transcripts. First-round RT-PCR targeting the TCR CDR3 was performed with the HTBI primer set. TCRdb re-analysed the multiplex PCR reads in MiXCR, keeping a single row per CDR3 protein. In the table there are about 600,000 distinct CDR3 sequences, roughly 16% of which are singletons. Germline loops: CDR1 MDHEN, CDR2 SYDVKM. Deletions cut 5 bases from V and 4 bases from J, with 11 bases between. The CDR3 sequence is 14 residues long. This sample stems from a study of T cells in Graves' hyperthyroidism and ophthalmopathy. Study overall: Before treatment of any kind, peripheral blood was taken at initial diagnosis.

Study results and caveats: Patients with ophthalmopathy were separated from those with stable hyperthyroidism by a 13 V-J model. Most clonotypes expanded in thyroid above 0.001 were likewise present in blood.

V and J are TRBV28 and TRBJ2-2, with D hard to call. The sequenced sample was blood. This receptor was obtained from a woman aged 35 to 49 with Graves' ophthalmopathy. CDR3 amino acids: CASSPPLGTGELFF. Here the CDR3 DNA reads TGTGCCAGCAGTCCCCCCCTTGGCACCGGGGAGCTGTTTTTT.